This T cell receptor (beta chain) was sequenced in a study of metastatic and nonmetastatic thyroid tumors. For the study at large: Blood and tumor or nodule tissue repertoires from malignant and benign thyroid patients were compared.

The V end was cut by 1 base, the J end by 10 bases, with 14 bases between. The germline V gene encodes CDR1 MNHEY and CDR2 SMNVEV (reference sequence). The length of the CDR3 is 15 residues. TCRdb recomputed clones from the PCR reads via MiXCR. The data hold 30,000 or so clones, with around 25% observed a single time. This clone appeared many times. Its target is unknown. None of the patients had undergone any treatment ahead of thyroid surgery. Points from the study as a whole: Malignant tumors reportedly showed significantly higher TCR beta diversity than benign nodules in both blood and tumor.

The V call is TRBV27, the J call TRBJ1-6, with D possibly being TRBD1 (6 bases). What was sequenced was blood. The receptor's source is a female donor with papillary thyroid cancer or a benign thyroid nodule (not recorded which). Some clones in this sample may be carry-over from other donors' samples. CDR3 loop: CASSLLAGAGSPLHF. CDR3 coding DNA: TGTGCCAGCAGTTTATTGGCAGGGGCAGGGTCACCCCTCCACTTT.